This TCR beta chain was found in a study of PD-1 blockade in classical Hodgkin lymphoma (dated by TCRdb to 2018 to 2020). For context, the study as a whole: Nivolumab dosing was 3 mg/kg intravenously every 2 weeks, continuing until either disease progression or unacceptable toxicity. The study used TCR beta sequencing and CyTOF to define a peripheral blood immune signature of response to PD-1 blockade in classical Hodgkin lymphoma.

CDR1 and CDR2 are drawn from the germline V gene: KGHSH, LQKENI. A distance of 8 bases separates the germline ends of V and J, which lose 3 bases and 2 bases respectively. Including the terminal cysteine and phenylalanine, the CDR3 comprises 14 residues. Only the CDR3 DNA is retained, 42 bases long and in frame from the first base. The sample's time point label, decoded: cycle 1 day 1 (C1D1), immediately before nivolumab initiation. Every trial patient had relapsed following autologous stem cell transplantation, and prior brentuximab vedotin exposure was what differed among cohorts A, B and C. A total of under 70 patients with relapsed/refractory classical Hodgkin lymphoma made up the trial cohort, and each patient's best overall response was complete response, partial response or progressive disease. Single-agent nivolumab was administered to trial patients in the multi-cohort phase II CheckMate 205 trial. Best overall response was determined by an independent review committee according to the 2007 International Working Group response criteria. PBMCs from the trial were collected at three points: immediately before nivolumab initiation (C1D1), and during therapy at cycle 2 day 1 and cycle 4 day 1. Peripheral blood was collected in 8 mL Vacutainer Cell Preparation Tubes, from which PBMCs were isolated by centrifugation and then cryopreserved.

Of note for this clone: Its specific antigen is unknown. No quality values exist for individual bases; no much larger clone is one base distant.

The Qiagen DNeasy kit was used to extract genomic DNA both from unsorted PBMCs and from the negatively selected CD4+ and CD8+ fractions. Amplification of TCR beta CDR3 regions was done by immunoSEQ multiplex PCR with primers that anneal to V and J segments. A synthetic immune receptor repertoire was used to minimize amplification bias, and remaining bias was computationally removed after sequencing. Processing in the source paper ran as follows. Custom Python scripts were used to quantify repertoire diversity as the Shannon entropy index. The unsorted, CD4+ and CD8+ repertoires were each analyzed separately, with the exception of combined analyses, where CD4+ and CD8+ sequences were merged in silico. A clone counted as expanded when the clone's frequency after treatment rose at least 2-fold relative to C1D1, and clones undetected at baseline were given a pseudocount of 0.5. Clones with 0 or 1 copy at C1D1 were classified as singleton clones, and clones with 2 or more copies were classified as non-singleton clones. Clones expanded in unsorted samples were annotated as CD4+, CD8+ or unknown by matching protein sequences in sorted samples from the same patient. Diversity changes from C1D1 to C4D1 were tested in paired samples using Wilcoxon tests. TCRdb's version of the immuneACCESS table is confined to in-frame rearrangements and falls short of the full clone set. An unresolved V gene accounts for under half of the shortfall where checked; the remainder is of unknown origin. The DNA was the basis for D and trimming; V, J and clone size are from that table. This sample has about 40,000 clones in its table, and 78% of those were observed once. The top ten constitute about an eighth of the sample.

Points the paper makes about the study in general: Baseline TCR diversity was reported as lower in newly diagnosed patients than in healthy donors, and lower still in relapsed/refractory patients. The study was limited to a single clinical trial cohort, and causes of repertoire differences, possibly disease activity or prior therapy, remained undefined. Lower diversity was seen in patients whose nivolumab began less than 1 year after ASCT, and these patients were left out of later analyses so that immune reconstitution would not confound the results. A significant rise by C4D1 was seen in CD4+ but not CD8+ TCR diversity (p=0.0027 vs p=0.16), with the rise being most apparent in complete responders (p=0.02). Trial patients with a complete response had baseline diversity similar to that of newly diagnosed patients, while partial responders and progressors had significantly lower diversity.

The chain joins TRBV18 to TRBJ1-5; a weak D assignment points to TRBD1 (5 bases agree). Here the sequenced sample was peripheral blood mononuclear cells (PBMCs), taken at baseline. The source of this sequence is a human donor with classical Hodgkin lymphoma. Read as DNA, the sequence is TGTGCCAGCTCACCGCCGGGGGGCAATCAGCCCCAGCATTTT. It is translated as CASSPPGGNQPQHF. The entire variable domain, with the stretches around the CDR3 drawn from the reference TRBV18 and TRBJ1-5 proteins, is NAGVMQNPRHLVRRRGQEARLRCSPMKGHSHVYWYRQLPEEGLKFMVYLQKENIIDESGMPKERFSAEFPKEGPSILRIQQVVRGDSAAYFCASSPPGGNQPQHFGDGTRLSIL.